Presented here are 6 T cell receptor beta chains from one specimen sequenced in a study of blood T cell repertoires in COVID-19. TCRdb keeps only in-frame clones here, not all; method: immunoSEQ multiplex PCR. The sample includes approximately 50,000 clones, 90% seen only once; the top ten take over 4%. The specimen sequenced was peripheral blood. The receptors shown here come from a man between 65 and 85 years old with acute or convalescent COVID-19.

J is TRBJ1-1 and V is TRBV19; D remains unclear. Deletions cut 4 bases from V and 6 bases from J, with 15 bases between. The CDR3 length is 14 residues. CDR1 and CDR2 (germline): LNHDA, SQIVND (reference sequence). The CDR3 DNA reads TGTGCCAGTAGTAATACAGCCCTTCAACCTGAAGCTTTCTTT. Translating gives CASSNTALQPEAFF.

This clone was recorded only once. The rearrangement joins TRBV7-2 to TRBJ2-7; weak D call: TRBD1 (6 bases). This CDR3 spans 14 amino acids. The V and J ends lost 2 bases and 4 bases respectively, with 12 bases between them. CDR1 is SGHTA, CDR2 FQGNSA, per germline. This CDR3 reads CASSLNTGPYEQYF. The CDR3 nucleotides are TGTGCCAGCAGCTTAAATACAGGGCCTTACGAGCAGTACTTC.

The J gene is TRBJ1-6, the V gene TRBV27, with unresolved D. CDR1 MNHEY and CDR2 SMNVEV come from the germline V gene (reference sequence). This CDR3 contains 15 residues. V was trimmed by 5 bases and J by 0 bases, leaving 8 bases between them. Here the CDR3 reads CASSRESSYNSPLHF. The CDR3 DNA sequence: TGTGCCAGCAGTCGGGAAAGCTCCTATAATTCACCCCTCCACTTT.

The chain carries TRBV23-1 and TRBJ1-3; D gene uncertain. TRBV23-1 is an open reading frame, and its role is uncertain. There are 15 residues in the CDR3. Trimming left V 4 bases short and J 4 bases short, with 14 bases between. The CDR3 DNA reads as TGCGCCAGCAGTCTTTGGCAGAACCAAGGAAACACCATATATTTT. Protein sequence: CASSLWQNQGNTIYF.

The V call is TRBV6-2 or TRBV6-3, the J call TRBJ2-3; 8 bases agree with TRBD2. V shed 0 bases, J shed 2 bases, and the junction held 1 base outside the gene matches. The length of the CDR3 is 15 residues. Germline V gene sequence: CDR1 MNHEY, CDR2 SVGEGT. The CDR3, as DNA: TGTGCCAGCAGTTACTCAGCGGGGGACACAGATACGCAGTATTTT. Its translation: CASSYSAGDTDTQYF.

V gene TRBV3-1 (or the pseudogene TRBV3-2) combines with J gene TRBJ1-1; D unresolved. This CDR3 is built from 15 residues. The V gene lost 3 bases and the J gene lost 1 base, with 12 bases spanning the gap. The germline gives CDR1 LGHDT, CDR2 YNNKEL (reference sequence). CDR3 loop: CASSHGLIKNTEAFF. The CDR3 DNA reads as TGTGCCAGCAGCCACGGACTCATAAAGAACACTGAAGCTTTCTTT.